This TCR beta chain was captured in a study of T cell changes during pregnancy in multiple sclerosis. Germline-derived CDR1 and CDR2 are LNHDA and SQIVND (reference sequence). Trimming removed 7 bases at V and 7 bases at J, with 14 bases between. The CDR3 is made up of 14 amino acids. Clones were sequenced by immunoSEQ multiplex PCR, and TCRdb holds only the in-frame ones, with some missing. The sample carries some 70,000 clones, approximately 92% recorded once. The origin of this receptor is a female donor in good health, enrolled as a control in a pregnancy study. The sample here was peripheral blood, taken after pregnancy. The chain combines TRBV19 with TRBJ1-6; a weak D match, TRBD1 (5 bases). CDR3 loop: CASTSQVGNSPLHF. The CDR3 coding sequence is TGTGCCAGTACTTCACAGGTGGGAAATTCACCCCTCCACTTT.